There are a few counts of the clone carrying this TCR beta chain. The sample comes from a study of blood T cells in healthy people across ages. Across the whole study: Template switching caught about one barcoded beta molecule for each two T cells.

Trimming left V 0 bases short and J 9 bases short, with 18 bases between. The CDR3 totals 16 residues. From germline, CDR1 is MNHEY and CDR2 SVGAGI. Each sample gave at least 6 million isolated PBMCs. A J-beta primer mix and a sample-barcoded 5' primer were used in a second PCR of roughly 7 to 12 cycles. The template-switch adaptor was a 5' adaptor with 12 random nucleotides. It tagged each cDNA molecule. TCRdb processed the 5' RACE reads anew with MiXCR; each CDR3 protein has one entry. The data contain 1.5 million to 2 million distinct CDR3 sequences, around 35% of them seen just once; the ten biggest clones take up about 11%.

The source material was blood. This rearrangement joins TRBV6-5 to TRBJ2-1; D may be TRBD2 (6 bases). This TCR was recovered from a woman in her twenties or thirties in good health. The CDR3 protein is CASSYSSWGVDGEQFF. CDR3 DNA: TGTGCCAGCAGTTACTCTAGCTGGGGGGTGGACGGTGAGCAGTTCTTC.